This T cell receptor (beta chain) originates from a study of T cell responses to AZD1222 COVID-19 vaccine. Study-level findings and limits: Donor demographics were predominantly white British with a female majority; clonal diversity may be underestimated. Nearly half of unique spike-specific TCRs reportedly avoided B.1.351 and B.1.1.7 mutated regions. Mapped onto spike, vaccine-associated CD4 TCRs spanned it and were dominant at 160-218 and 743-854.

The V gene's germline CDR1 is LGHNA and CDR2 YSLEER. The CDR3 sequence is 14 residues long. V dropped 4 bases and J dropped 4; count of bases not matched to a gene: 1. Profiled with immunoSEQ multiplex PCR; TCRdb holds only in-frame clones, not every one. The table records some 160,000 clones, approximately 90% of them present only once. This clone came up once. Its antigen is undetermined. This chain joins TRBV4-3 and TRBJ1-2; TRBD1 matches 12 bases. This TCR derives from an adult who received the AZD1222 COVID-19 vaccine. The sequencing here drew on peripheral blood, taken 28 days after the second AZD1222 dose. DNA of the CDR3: TGCGCCAGCAGCCTGGGACAGGGGGCCTATGGCTACACCTTC. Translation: CASSLGQGAYGYTF.